Included here is one TCR beta chain sequence, with context. Clones were sequenced by immunoSEQ multiplex PCR, and TCRdb holds only the in-frame ones, with some missing. The table shows 200,000 to 250,000 clones, with around 83% occurring only once. The data were obtained in a study of blood T cell repertoires in COVID-19. About the study: The United States, Italy and Spain supplied acute and convalescent COVID-19 samples. Sample material is recorded as cDNA or gDNA derived from T cells, B-cell-depleted T cells, or PBMCs.

The germline CDR1 and CDR2 sequences are SNHLY and FYNNEI. V gave up 1 base and J gave up 3 bases; unmatched junction bases: 7. This CDR3 spans 16 amino acids. The sequenced sample was peripheral blood. The sequence derives from a man aged 40-49 years with acute or convalescent COVID-19. The chain has TRBV2 and TRBJ2-5; TRBD1 aligns across 8 bases. The CDR3 nucleotides are TGTGCCAGCAGTGAAGACCGGACAGGGAGTGAAGAGACCCAGTACTTC. Protein sequence: CASSEDRTGSEETQYF.